Listed below are T cell receptor beta chains from one sample, sequenced in a study of T-cell reconstitution after alpha-beta-depleted transplantation in children. MiXCR was run by TCRdb on the PCR reads, yielding one entry per CDR3 protein. The sample consists of 350,000 to 400,000 distinct CDR3 sequences, about a fifth of them appearing once. Here the sequenced sample was PBMCs from the stem cell graft donor, taken from the stem cell graft. The source of these receptors is a human donor who donated a stem cell graft to a child with acute myeloid leukemia. CDR3s include the opening cysteine and the closing phenylalanine or tryptophan. D genes are given only for firm matches. For some rows the clone size is stated as once, few or many, or as a class when expanded; others skip it.

V gene	D gene	clone size	J gene	CDR3 DNA	CDR3 protein
TRBV20-1	NA	many	TRBJ1-1	TGCAGTGCTAGAGATCCGGACATCGCTAACACTGAAGCTTTCTTT	CSARDPDIANTEAFF
TRBV28	NA	NA	TRBJ1-3	TGTGCCAGCAGTTTGCCCGGGGATGGAGGAAACACCATATATTTT	CASSLPGDGGNTIYF
TRBV20-1	TRBD2	NA	TRBJ2-7	TGCAGTGCTAGCACTAGCGGGGGGAACTACGAGCAGTACTTC	CSASTSGGNYEQYF
TRBV15	NA	NA	TRBJ1-4	TGTGCCACCAGCAGAGATATGGCGGCAGGACGTAATGAAATACTGTTTTTT	CATSRDMAAGRNEILFF
TRBV10-3	NA	NA	TRBJ1-1	TGTGCCATCAGTGCCTATGGCCAGGAAGCTTTCTTT	CAISAYGQEAFF
TRBV6-5	TRBD2	NA	TRBJ2-1	TGTGCCAGCAGTTACTACGGCGGGAGTAGCTACAATGAGCAGTTCTTC	CASSYYGGSSYNEQFF
TRBV6-5	TRBD2	few	TRBJ2-3	TGTGCCAGCAGTTACTCGACTAGCGCAGATACGCAGTATTTT	CASSYSTSADTQYF
TRBV20-1	NA	many	TRBJ2-1	TGCAGTGCTAGAGATCACCGCACAGGAGTGGGCTATGAGCAGTTCTTC	CSARDHRTGVGYEQFF
TRBV12-3/TRBV12-4	TRBD1	NA	TRBJ2-4	TGTGCCAGCAGGGACCGGGACAGCAAAAACATTCAGTACTTC	CASRDRDSKNIQYF
TRBV7-2	TRBD2	many	TRBJ2-1	TGTGCCAGCAGACTAGCGGTGGGCTACCAACAGTTCTTC	CASRLAVGYQQFF
TRBV28	NA	few	TRBJ1-2	TGTGCCACTGGCAGGGTCGCTTATGGCTACACCTTC	CATGRVAYGYTF
TRBV5-1	TRBD2	many	TRBJ2-7	TGCGCCAGCAGCTTCGGATCAACTAGCGGGAGACCTCGTGACAACTACGAGCAGTACTTC	CASSFGSTSGRPRDNYEQYF
TRBV20-1	NA	many	TRBJ2-7	TGCAGTGCTAGAGAATGGGGCAGGGCTGCTGAGCAGTACTTC	CSAREWGRAAEQYF
TRBV7-1	NA	NA	TRBJ2-5	TGTGCCAGCAGCCATCCACTGGGGAAGGCGACCCAGTACTTC	CASSHPLGKATQYF
TRBV12-3/TRBV12-4	NA	few	TRBJ2-2	TGTGCCAGCACCGACCCGGGTATCACCGGGGAGCTGTTTTTT	CASTDPGITGELFF
TRBV27	NA	NA	TRBJ2-7	TGTGCCAGCAGCCCCCAGGGGGGGGCCCTCTCCTACGAGCAGTACTTC	CASSPQGGALSYEQYF
TRBV19	NA	NA	TRBJ1-5	TGTGCCACCTCGCACAGTAGCAATCAGCCCCAGCATTTT	CATSHSSNQPQHF
TRBV20-1	TRBD2	many	TRBJ2-7	TGCAGTGCTAGAGATTTGGTAGCGGGATCTTACGAGCAGTACTTC	CSARDLVAGSYEQYF
TRBV3-1	TRBD2	once	TRBJ2-7	TGTGCCAGCAGCCAATTTCCGGGACTAGCGGGGTCCGACGAGCAGTACTTC	CASSQFPGLAGSDEQYF
TRBV15	TRBD2	NA	TRBJ2-1	TGTGCCACCAGCACTGGATCGGGACTAGCTGGCAATGAGCAGTTCTTC	CATSTGSGLAGNEQFF
TRBV20-1	NA	few	TRBJ2-2	TGCAGTGCCAGCCCGGTCCGGAACACCGGGGAGCTGTTTTTT	CSASPVRNTGELFF
TRBV28	TRBD2	few	TRBJ2-3	TGTGCCAGCAGTTTCGGAGCGGGAGGTCACACAGATACGCAGTATTTT	CASSFGAGGHTDTQYF
TRBV12-3/TRBV12-4	NA	few	TRBJ2-1	TGTGCCAGCAGTCCCCGGAGGGCTGAAACCTACAATGAGCAGTTCTTC	CASSPRRAETYNEQFF
TRBV5-1	TRBD1	few	TRBJ2-1	TGCGCCAGCAGCTTGGGAGGGACAGGTCTCTACAATGAGCAGTTCTTC	CASSLGGTGLYNEQFF
TRBV10-3	NA	NA	TRBJ2-7	TGTGCCATCACCGAGGGGTTAGGGAGCGGGTACGAGCAGTACTTC	CAITEGLGSGYEQYF
TRBV12-3/TRBV12-4	TRBD2	NA	TRBJ2-1	TGTGCCAGCAGTTTAGGCCCTAGCGGGAGGTGGGGTTCGCAGTTCTTC	CASSLGPSGRWGSQFF
TRBV20-1	TRBD2	NA	TRBJ2-1	TGCAGTGCTCCTGGATTCGCCGGACTAGGGTCGGGCAATGAGCAGTTCTTC	CSAPGFAGLGSGNEQFF
TRBV20-1	NA	NA	TRBJ1-1	TGCAGTGCGCCTAGGTTGACTGAAGCTTTCTTT	CSAPRLTEAFF
TRBV20-1	TRBD1	few	TRBJ1-5	TGCAGTGCTTGGACAGGTTATAGCAATCAGCCCCAGCATTTT	CSAWTGYSNQPQHF
TRBV6-5	NA	few	TRBJ2-7	TGTGCCAGCACGCGAACCGGAGGCGAGCAGTACTTC	CASTRTGGEQYF
TRBV5-6	TRBD2	few	TRBJ2-5	TGTGCCAGCAGCTCCGGACTAGCGGGAGATTTGGAGACCCAGTACTTC	CASSSGLAGDLETQYF
TRBV5-1	TRBD1	few	TRBJ1-2	TGCGCCAGCAGCAGCGGGACAGGGAAAGGCTACACCTTC	CASSSGTGKGYTF
TRBV29-1	NA	NA	TRBJ2-2	TGCAGCGTTGAAGGACAGGCGACCGGGGAGCTGTTTTTT	CSVEGQATGELFF
TRBV5-1	NA	NA	TRBJ2-2	TGCGCCAGCAACGGGGGCTCTAACACCGGGGAGCTGTTTTTT	CASNGGSNTGELFF
TRBV30	NA	NA	TRBJ2-7	TGTGCCTGGAGTGTTAACCCTGCGGCCTACGAGCAGTACTTC	CAWSVNPAAYEQYF
TRBV29-1	TRBD1	many	TRBJ2-6	TGCAGCGTTGCCCCCGGGACAGGGATCTCTGGGGCCAACGTCCTGACTTTC	CSVAPGTGISGANVLTF
TRBV6-1	TRBD1	NA	TRBJ1-1	TGTGCCAGCAGTCCCGGGACAGTATATTCTGAAGCTTTCTTT	CASSPGTVYSEAFF
TRBV12-3/TRBV12-4	TRBD2	NA	TRBJ2-7	TGTGCCAGCAGTCCCCGGACTAGGAAATCTCTCGAGCAGTACTTC	CASSPRTRKSLEQYF
TRBV20-1	TRBD2	many	TRBJ2-7	TGCAGTGCTAGGGGACTAGCGGGGGATTACGAGCAGTACTTC	CSARGLAGDYEQYF